This T cell receptor beta chain originates from a study of cytomegalovirus exposure and HLA in healthy donors. General study points: The study reported that TCR beta sequences accurately predicted HLA-A and HLA-B alleles in most subjects. Other equally common chains were less clonally expanded than HLA-associated TCR beta chains, a later analysis showed. Differences between HLA loci emerged in a later analysis of TCR association rates, with DRB1 most and HLA-C fewest.

Regarding this clone: The antigen is not known.

This PCR relied on a set of 60 Vbeta primers and 13 Jbeta primers. Some clones are missing from TCRdb's copy, which holds only in-frame ones; the method was immunoSEQ multiplex PCR. The table lists around 230,000 clones, roughly 82% of them singletons. With V trimmed by 4 bases and J by 6 bases, 4 bases remained unmatched. The germline CDR1 and CDR2 sequences are SGHRS and YFSETQ. CDR3 length equals 13 residues. This TCR was sampled from a man between 40 and 49 years old in good health and CMV-seropositive. Sequencing input: PBMCs. The gene calls are TRBV5-1 and TRBJ1-1; TRBD1 matches 9 bases. CDR3 in amino acids: CASSPQGASEAFF. The CDR3 DNA reads as TGCGCCAGCAGCCCACAGGGGGCCTCTGAAGCTTTCTTT.